This passage covers 21 T cell receptor beta chains from one sample sequenced in a study of T cell changes during pregnancy in multiple sclerosis. Assay: immunoSEQ multiplex PCR; the TCRdb copy retains only in-frame clones and omits some. The repertoire has just under 65,000 clones, 91% of them found once; the top ten carry 1% to 1.5%. The specimen comprised peripheral blood, sampled after pregnancy. These receptors originate from a female donor in good health, enrolled as a control in a pregnancy study.

The chain carries TRBV27 and TRBJ1-2, with TRBD1 matching over 9 bases. The CDR3 runs to 15 residues. Trimming removed 0 bases from V and 4 bases from J; junction bases left unmatched: 3. CDR1 is MNHEY, CDR2 SMNVEV, per germline (reference sequence). The DNA for the CDR3 is TGTGCCAGCAGTTTATCGGGGACAGGGTCCTATGGCTACACCTTC. This sequence encodes CASSLSGTGSYGYTF.

This clone has more than one count but fewer than ten. This chain joins TRBV7-2 and TRBJ1-1, with TRBD1 as a possible D gene (5 bases). V was pared by 5 bases and J by 2 bases, with 12 bases between. Germline V CDR1 and CDR2: SGHTA, FQGNSA. The CDR3 covers 14 residues. CDR3 protein: CASSITGYNTEAFF. The CDR3 bases are TGTGCCAGCAGCATTACAGGCTACAACACTGAAGCTTTCTTT. The entire variable domain, with the rest obtained from reference TRBV7-2 and TRBJ1-1, is as follows: GAGVSQSPSNKVTEKGKDVELRCDPISGHTALYWYRQSLGQGLEFLIYFQGNSAPDKSGLPSDRFSAERTGGSVSTLTIQRTQQEDSAVYLCASSITGYNTEAFFGQGTRLTVV.

This chain connects TRBV15 to TRBJ2-7; D gene unclear. The ends were cut back, 1 base at V and 5 bases at J, with 6 bases in the middle. The CDR3 has 12 residues. Germline CDR1 is LNHNV and CDR2 is YYDKDF (reference sequence). For the CDR3, the DNA is TGTGCCACCAGCAGAGTGCGAGACGAGCAGTACTTC. Translating gives CATSRVRDEQYF.

The chain combines TRBV4-2 with TRBJ2-7, with TRBD2 matching 9 bases. Trimming cost V 5 bases and J 3 bases; bases outside gene matches: 8. Germline CDR1 reads LGHNA; CDR2 reads YNFKEQ. The CDR3 length is 15 residues. This chain's CDR3 is CASSNRLADDYEQYF. The CDR3 DNA reads as TGTGCCAGCAGCAATCGACTAGCGGATGACTACGAGCAGTACTTC.

This clone came up a few times. The chain carries TRBV6-4 and TRBJ2-3; 11 positions agree with TRBD2. The V segment lost 6 bases and the J segment 7 bases; nucleotides outside the gene matches: 9. The CDR3 spans 15 residues. From germline, CDR1 is MRHNA and CDR2 SNTAGT. The CDR3 nucleotides read TGTGCCAGCAGCGAATTAGCGGGGGGGCCTTATACGCAGTATTTT. Encoded protein: CASSELAGGPYTQYF.

CDR3 region: CASSVAGERFANTGELFF. The DNA for the CDR3 is TGTGCCAGCAGCGTAGCGGGAGAGCGGTTCGCGAACACCGGGGAGCTGTTTTTT. V is TRBV9 and J is TRBJ2-2; perhaps TRBD2 as D (6 bases). Trimming left V 0 bases short and J 0 bases short, with 15 bases between. The CDR3 runs to 18 residues. Looked up from germline, CDR1 is SGDLS and CDR2 is YYNGEE.

The rearrangement links TRBV5-1 to TRBJ2-5; 9 bases map to TRBD2. Trimming cost V 0 bases and J 5 bases; bases outside gene matches: 11. The germline V gene has CDR1 SGHRS and CDR2 YFSETQ. CDR3 length: 17 residues. The CDR3 sequence: CASSLVASGASGETQYF. The CDR3 DNA reads TGCGCCAGCAGCTTGGTGGCTAGCGGGGCCTCTGGGGAGACCCAGTACTTC.

This clone has only one observation. The J gene is TRBJ2-7, the V gene TRBV5-1; the match to TRBD2 covers 7 bases. The germline V gene has CDR1 SGHRS and CDR2 YFSETQ. Trimming removed 4 bases from V and 1 base from J; junction bases left unmatched: 11. This CDR3 spans 16 amino acids. CDR3 region: CASSPEPGGGSYEQYF. The CDR3 nucleotides read TGCGCCAGCAGCCCTGAACCTGGCGGGGGTTCCTACGAGCAGTACTTC.

The chain recombines TRBV27 with TRBJ1-4, with D tentatively TRBD1 (5 bases). V was shortened by 4 bases and J by 4 bases, with 13 bases between the two germline ends. The CDR3 loop spans 15 amino acids. Germline V gives CDR1 MNHEY, CDR2 SMNVEV (reference sequence). The CDR3 bases are TGTGCCAGCAGTTCTTCCGGGACTTATAATGAAAAACTGTTTTTT. Residues: CASSSSGTYNEKLFF.

The chain is built from TRBV18 and TRBJ1-5, with no clear D. Germline CDR1 reads KGHSH; CDR2 reads LQKENI. V lost 5 bases to trimming and J lost 3 bases, with 17 bases between them. CDR3 length: 16 amino acids. The chain's CDR3 is CASSTKGPRDNQPQHF. Here the CDR3 DNA reads TGTGCCAGCTCAACCAAAGGACCGCGGGACAATCAGCCCCAGCATTTT.

The rearrangement joins TRBV4-3 to TRBJ1-3, with D possibly matching TRBD1 (6 bases). V dropped 0 bases and J dropped 2 bases, with 8 bases sitting between them. CDR3 length: 15 residues. CDR1 and CDR2 from the germline V gene are LGHNA and YSLEER. For the CDR3, the DNA is TGCGCCAGCAGCCAAGAAACAGGGACTGGAAACACCATATATTTT. Translation: CASSQETGTGNTIYF.

This clone came up a few times. The chain has TRBV4-1 and TRBJ1-5; TRBD1 matches at 7 bases. This CDR3 spans 15 amino acids. Unmatched junction bases numbered 10, after V lost 5 bases and J lost 6 bases. Germline V gene sequence: CDR1 MGHRA, CDR2 YSYEKL. The CDR3 here is CASSARQGKSQPQHF. In nucleotides, the CDR3 is TGCGCCAGCAGCGCCCGACAGGGAAAGAGTCAGCCCCAGCATTTT.

The rearrangement links TRBV11-2 to TRBJ2-7, with 7 bases fitting TRBD1. The CDR3 loop spans 16 amino acids. CDR1 and CDR2 (germline): SGHAT, FQNNGV. The trim removed 4 bases at V and 2 bases at J, leaving 11 bases unmatched. This CDR3 is CASSSYEGQAPYEQYF. The DNA for the CDR3 is TGTGCCAGCAGCTCATACGAAGGACAGGCCCCCTACGAGCAGTACTTC. Using reference TRBV11-2 and TRBJ2-7 for the parts outside the CDR3, the full variable domain is EAGVAQSPRYKIIEKRQSVAFWCNPISGHATLYWYQQILGQGPKLLIQFQNNGVVDDSQLPKDRFSAERLKGVDSTLKIQPAKLEDSAVYLCASSSYEGQAPYEQYFGPGTRLTVT.

The CDR3 DNA follows: TGTGCCAGCAGTTACCGGACAGTGAACACTGAAGCTTTCTTT. Encoded protein: CASSYRTVNTEAFF. V is TRBV6-5 and J is TRBJ1-1, with D perhaps matching TRBD1 (6 bases). Trimming shortened V by 2 bases and J by 0 bases, and 7 bases separated the two germline ends. This CDR3 contains 14 residues. CDR1 and CDR2 from the germline V gene are MNHEY and SVGAGI.

The chain is built from TRBV14 and TRBJ2-3, with 9 bases that match TRBD2. The CDR3 has 17 amino acids. Looked up from germline, CDR1 is SGHDN and CDR2 is FVKESK. V lost 2 bases to trimming and J lost 2 bases; unmatched junction nucleotides: 8. CDR3 sequence reads: CASSQYSSGTYTDTQYF. CDR3 nucleotide sequence: TGTGCCAGCAGCCAATATTCTAGCGGGACTTACACAGATACGCAGTATTTT.

The V call is TRBV4-3, the J call TRBJ1-2; the match to TRBD1 covers 7 bases. The CDR3 is 15 residues long. V was clipped by 0 bases and J by 0 bases; unmatched bases: 1. Germline V gene sequence: CDR1 LGHNA, CDR2 YSLEER. The CDR3 DNA follows: TGCGCCAGCAGCCAAGACGGGACAGCTAACTATGGCTACACCTTC. It is translated as CASSQDGTANYGYTF.

The chain carries TRBV6-6 and TRBJ1-5, with 7 bases identical to TRBD1. The germline CDR1 and CDR2 sequences are MNHNY and SVGAGI (reference sequence). CDR3 length equals 15 residues. V shed 5 bases, J shed 4 bases, and the junction held 8 bases outside the gene matches. CDR3 sequence reads: CASSQRATGNQPQHF. The CDR3 coding sequence is TGTGCCAGCAGTCAAAGGGCGACAGGGAATCAGCCCCAGCATTTT.

This rearrangement joins TRBV7-9 to TRBJ1-5, with D uncertain. V lost 1 base to trimming and J lost 0 bases, with 13 bases between them. This CDR3 is 17 amino acids long. The germline V gene encodes CDR1 SEHNR and CDR2 FQNEAQ (reference sequence). CDR3 region: CASSLGSRSDSNQPQHF. In nucleotides, the CDR3 is TGTGCCAGCAGCTTAGGCTCGAGGTCCGATAGCAATCAGCCCCAGCATTTT.

V usage is TRBV7-2 and J usage is TRBJ2-2; possible D gene TRBD1, 5 bases. Looked up from germline, CDR1 is SGHTA and CDR2 is FQGNSA. With 1 base removed from V and 5 bases from J, the gap between germline ends came to 5 bases. The CDR3 is 13 amino acids. CDR3 nucleotides: TGTGCCAGCAGCTTAGACAGGACCGGGGAGCTGTTTTTT. This codes for CASSLDRTGELFF.

CDR3 sequence reads: CASSLVGGTRASTDTQYF. The CDR3 bases are TGTGCCAGCAGCTTAGTAGGCGGAACCCGAGCTAGCACAGATACGCAGTATTTT. This chain links TRBV7-9 with TRBJ2-3; D is unclear. Trimming stripped 1 base from V and 0 bases from J, with 17 bases between. There are 18 residues in the CDR3. Germline V gives CDR1 SEHNR, CDR2 FQNEAQ (reference sequence).

The chain joins TRBV6-1 to TRBJ2-5; 7 bases fit TRBD1. Germline CDR1 is MNHNS and CDR2 is SASEGT. J gave up 1 base and V 6 bases, and 8 bases lay outside the gene matches. This CDR3 spans 15 amino acids. CDR3 region: CASRIGQVVQETQYF. The CDR3 DNA reads TGTGCCAGCAGAATAGGACAGGTAGTCCAAGAGACCCAGTACTTC.